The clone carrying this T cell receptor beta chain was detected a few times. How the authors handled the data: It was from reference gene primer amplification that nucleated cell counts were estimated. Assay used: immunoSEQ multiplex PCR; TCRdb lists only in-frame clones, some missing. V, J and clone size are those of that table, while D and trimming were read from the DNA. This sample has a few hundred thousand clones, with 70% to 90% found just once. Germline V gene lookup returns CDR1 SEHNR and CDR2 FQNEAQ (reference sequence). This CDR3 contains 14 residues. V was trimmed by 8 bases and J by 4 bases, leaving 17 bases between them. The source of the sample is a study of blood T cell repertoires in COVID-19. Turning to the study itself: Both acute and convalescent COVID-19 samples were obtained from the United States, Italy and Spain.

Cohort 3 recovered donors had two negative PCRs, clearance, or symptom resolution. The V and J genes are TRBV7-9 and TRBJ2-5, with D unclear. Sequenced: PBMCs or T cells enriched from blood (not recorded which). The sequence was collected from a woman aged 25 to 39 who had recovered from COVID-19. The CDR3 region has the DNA TGTGCCAGCGGAGAAGTTACCCGTACAGAGACCCAGTACTTC. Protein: CASGEVTRTETQYF.